The rows below give T cell receptor beta chains drawn from one sample of a study of T cell changes during pregnancy in multiple sclerosis. Measured with immunoSEQ multiplex PCR; TCRdb has only the in-frame clones, and not every one. Among under 75,000 clones listed, around 90% were seen once. The sequenced sample was CD4+ T cells from peripheral blood mononuclear cells, obtained after pregnancy. All receptors come from a female donor with multiple sclerosis, enrolled in a pregnancy study. Each CDR3 is given with its conserved first and last residue. The D gene is left open where the match is weak. The size field is filled for only some rows; it gives once, few, many or a size class.

CDR3: CASSPGERGLLNYGYTF; DNA: TGTGCCAGCAGCCCAGGGGAACGGGGCCTTTTGAACTATGGCTACACCTTC; D: -; size: -; J: TRBJ1-2; V: TRBV7-2
CDR3: CASSRGNQETQYF; DNA: TGTGCCAGTTCGCGGGGAAACCAAGAGACCCAGTACTTC; D: -; size: -; J: TRBJ2-5; V: TRBV19
CDR3: CASSGTGPSNQPQHF; DNA: TGTGCCAGCAGTGGGACAGGGCCTAGCAATCAGCCCCAGCATTTT; D: TRBD1; size: -; J: TRBJ1-5; V: TRBV28
CDR3: CASSLNRLASTDTQYF; DNA: TGCGCCAGCAGCCTGAACCGACTAGCGAGCACAGATACGCAGTATTTT; D: TRBD2; size: -; J: TRBJ2-3; V: TRBV5-1
CDR3: CASSSRTGGPTDTQYF; DNA: TGTGCCAGCAGCTCAAGGACAGGGGGCCCGACAGATACGCAGTATTTT; D: TRBD1; size: -; J: TRBJ2-3; V: TRBV7-8
CDR3: CASSLGGTGVNYGYTF; DNA: TGTGCCAGCAGCTTAGGGGGGACAGGGGTTAACTATGGCTACACCTTC; D: TRBD1; size: -; J: TRBJ1-2; V: TRBV7-2
CDR3: CASSLVQGTGNTIYF; DNA: TGTGCCAGCAGCTTAGTGCAGGGTACTGGAAACACCATATATTTT; D: -; size: -; J: TRBJ1-3; V: TRBV7-9
CDR3: CASSLAGGARNEQFF; DNA: TGCGCCAGCAGCTTGGCCGGGGGGGCCAGGAATGAGCAGTTCTTC; D: TRBD2; size: once; J: TRBJ2-1; V: TRBV5-1
CDR3: CASSLSAGNYGYTF; DNA: TGCGCCAGCAGCTTGTCTGCAGGGAACTATGGCTACACCTTC; D: -; size: -; J: TRBJ1-2; V: TRBV5-1
CDR3: CASSESPAAYEQYF; DNA: TGTGCCAGCAGTGAATCCCCGGCGGCCTACGAGCAGTACTTC; D: -; size: -; J: TRBJ2-7; V: TRBV6-1
CDR3: CASNGEGGFLQPQHF; DNA: TGTGCCAGCAATGGTGAAGGGGGCTTTCTTCAGCCCCAGCATTTT; D: TRBD1; size: -; J: TRBJ1-5; V: TRBV2
CDR3: CASSPPPVNTGELFF; DNA: TGTGCCAGCAGTCCCCCCCCAGTTAACACCGGGGAGCTGTTTTTT; D: -; size: once; J: TRBJ2-2; V: TRBV28
CDR3: CASTLPGGTGELFF; DNA: TGCGCCAGCACGTTACCAGGGGGCACCGGGGAGCTGTTTTTT; D: TRBD1; size: -; J: TRBJ2-2; V: TRBV5-1
CDR3: CASSYGTDLYGYTF; DNA: TGTGCCAGCAGTTACGGGACTGATCTCTATGGCTACACCTTC; D: -; size: -; J: TRBJ1-2; V: TRBV28
CDR3: CASSQDVGVETGELFF; DNA: TGTGCCAGCAGCCAAGATGTGGGAGTAGAGACCGGGGAGCTGTTTTTT; D: -; size: -; J: TRBJ2-2; V: TRBV4-2
CDR3: CASSSHGTVYGYTF; DNA: TGTGCCAGCAGCTCTCATGGGACAGTTTATGGCTACACCTTC; D: TRBD1; size: -; J: TRBJ1-2; V: TRBV7-2
CDR3: CASSFSQGALGANVLTF; DNA: TGTGCCAGCAGCTTCTCCCAGGGGGCGCTGGGGGCCAACGTCCTGACTTTC; D: TRBD1; size: -; J: TRBJ2-6; V: TRBV5-5
CDR3: CASSLASGPYNEQFF; DNA: TGTGCCAGCAGCTTAGCGAGCGGACCTTACAATGAGCAGTTCTTC; D: -; size: -; J: TRBJ2-1; V: TRBV7-2
CDR3: CASSYHRDRGGGEQFF; DNA: TGTGCCAGCAGTTACCACCGGGACAGGGGAGGAGGTGAGCAGTTCTTC; D: TRBD1; size: -; J: TRBJ2-1; V: TRBV6-6
CDR3: CASRPNHLAGGGKNIQYF; DNA: TGTGCCAGTAGGCCAAACCACCTAGCGGGAGGAGGCAAAAACATTCAGTACTTC; D: TRBD2; size: -; J: TRBJ2-4; V: TRBV19
CDR3: CASSQEHQGDRSYTF; DNA: TGCGCCAGCAGCCAAGAGCATCAGGGGGATCGTAGCTACACCTTC; D: TRBD1; size: -; J: TRBJ1-2; V: TRBV4-1
CDR3: CASSVELAGGELFF; DNA: TGTGCCAGCAGCGTAGAGCTAGCGGGCGGGGAGCTGTTTTTT; D: TRBD2; size: -; J: TRBJ2-2; V: TRBV9
CDR3: CASSVNTEAFF; DNA: TGTGCCAGCAGCGTGAACACTGAAGCTTTCTTT; D: -; size: -; J: TRBJ1-1; V: TRBV28
CDR3: CASSATSGRPLRPFF; DNA: TGTGCCAGTAGTGCAACTAGCGGGAGGCCCCTTCGTCCGTTCTTC; D: TRBD2; size: -; J: TRBJ2-1; V: TRBV19